The present T cell receptor (beta chain) was sequenced within a study of blood T cell repertoires in COVID-19. For the study at large: Samples of COVID-19 (acute and convalescent) were obtained from the United States, Italy and Spain. The cDNA or gDNA used as material had been derived from T cells, B-cell-depleted T cells, or PBMCs.

Per the study methods: It was from reference gene primer amplification that nucleated cell counts were estimated. Profiling relied on immunoSEQ multiplex PCR, and the TCRdb table lists in-frame clones only, not all of them. That table gives V, J and clone size, and the DNA gave D and trimming. The sample has approximately 70,000 clones, roughly 86% seen once. This CDR3 contains 14 residues. The V gene's germline CDR1 is MGHDK and CDR2 SYGVNS. Trimming pared 3 bases from V and 6 bases from J, leaving 14 bases between. The TCR comes from a woman in her sixties with acute or convalescent COVID-19. Sequences were obtained from peripheral blood. The chain links TRBV25-1 to TRBJ1-1; D gene ambiguous. This chain's CDR3 is CASSDTDEVPEAFF. The CDR3 DNA reads as TGTGCCAGCAGTGACACCGACGAGGTTCCTGAAGCTTTCTTT.